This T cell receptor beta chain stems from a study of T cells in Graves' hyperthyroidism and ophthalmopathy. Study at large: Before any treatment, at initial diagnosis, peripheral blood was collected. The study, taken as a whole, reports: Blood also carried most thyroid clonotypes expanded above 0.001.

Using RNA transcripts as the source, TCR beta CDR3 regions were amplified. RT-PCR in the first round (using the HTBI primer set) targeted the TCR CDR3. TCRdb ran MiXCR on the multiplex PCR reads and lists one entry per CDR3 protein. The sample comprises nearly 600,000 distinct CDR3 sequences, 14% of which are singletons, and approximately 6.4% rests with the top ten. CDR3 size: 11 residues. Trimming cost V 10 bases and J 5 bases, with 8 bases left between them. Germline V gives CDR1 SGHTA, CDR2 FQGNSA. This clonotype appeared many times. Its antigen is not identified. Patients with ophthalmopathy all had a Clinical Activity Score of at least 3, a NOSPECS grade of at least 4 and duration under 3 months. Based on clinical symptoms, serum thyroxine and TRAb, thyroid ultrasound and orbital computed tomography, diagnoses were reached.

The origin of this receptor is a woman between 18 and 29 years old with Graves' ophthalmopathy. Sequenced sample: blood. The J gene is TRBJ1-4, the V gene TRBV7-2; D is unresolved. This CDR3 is CAIGSNEKLFF. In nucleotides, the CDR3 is TGTGCCATCGGGTCGAATGAAAAACTGTTTTTT.